The 10 T cell receptor beta chains below all came from one sample that was sequenced in a study of OX40 agonist ivuxolimab in advanced cancers. Library construction relied on the immunoSEQ multiplex PCR assay. What TCRdb holds here is the immuneACCESS table cut down to in-frame rearrangements. Part of the clones is not present; checked against another copy, under half of the missing clones reflect an unresolved V gene, and the others are unexplained. Within this sample are approximately 82,000 clones, with about 91% of them counted one time only. The top ten constitute about 0.78% of the sample. Source: CD4+ or CD8+ T cells sorted from blood, taken in a trial of the OX40 agonist ivuxolimab. These receptors were collected from an adult with an advanced solid tumor such as melanoma, head and neck, liver or kidney cancer.

This sequence joins TRBV18 and TRBJ2-5; 8 bases match TRBD1. The CDR3 totals 15 residues. The trim removed 3 bases at V and 3 bases at J, leaving 6 bases unmatched. Germline lookup yields CDR1 KGHSH and CDR2 LQKENI. The CDR3 is CASSPGRGREETQYF. CDR3 nucleotides: TGTGCCAGCTCACCGGGCAGGGGGCGGGAAGAGACCCAGTACTTC.

The V call is TRBV7-2, the J call TRBJ2-7; 8 nucleotides align to TRBD2. Germline CDR1 and CDR2: SGHTA and FQGNSA. V trimming: 5 bases; J trimming: 1 base; junction bases outside the gene matches: 7. CDR3 length: 15 amino acids. CDR3: CASSLSGSGSYEQYF. CDR3 sequence (DNA): TGTGCCAGCAGCCTCAGCGGGAGTGGGTCCTACGAGCAGTACTTC.

The chain employs TRBV5-1 and TRBJ2-2; 14 nucleotides agree with TRBD2. The CDR3 has 18 amino acids. The J segment lost 5 bases and the V segment lost 4 bases, leaving 10 bases of the junction unmatched. Looked up from germline, CDR1 is SGHRS and CDR2 is YFSETQ. The CDR3 bases are TGCGCCAGCAGCCTGACTAGCGGGAGGGCTGGGGGAACCGGGGAGCTGTTTTTT. Amino acids: CASSLTSGRAGGTGELFF. Full variable domain (outside the CDR3, taken from reference TRBV5-1 and TRBJ2-2): KAGVTQTPRYLIKTRGQQVTLSCSPISGHRSVSWYQQTPGQGLQFLFEYFSETQRNKGNFPGRFSGRQFSNSRSEMNVSTLELGDSALYLCASSLTSGRAGGTGELFFGEGSRLTVL.

Here the CDR3 reads CATSRPGQVAGNNEKLFF. In DNA, the CDR3 is TGTGCCACCAGCAGACCGGGACAGGTGGCGGGGAATAATGAAAAACTGTTTTTT. This chain joins TRBV15 and TRBJ1-4, with TRBD1 matching 8 bases. Losses at the gene ends were 2 bases for V and 4 bases for J; bases not matched to a gene: 12. Germline-derived CDR1 and CDR2 are LNHNV and YYDKDF (reference sequence). CDR3 length: 18 residues.

As regards this clone: The same CDR3 can be traced to other DNA sequences in this sample. V usage is TRBV6-5 and J usage is TRBJ2-2, with D perhaps being TRBD1 or TRBD2 (5 bases each). This CDR3 spans 12 amino acids. Deletions cut 6 bases from V and 6 bases from J, with 8 bases between. Germline lookup yields CDR1 MNHEY and CDR2 SVGAGI. CDR3 coding DNA: TGTGCCAGCAGGGGGGTTGCCGGGGAGCTGTTTTTT. The encoded protein is CASRGVAGELFF.

The genes are TRBV7-9 and TRBJ2-3, with 8 bases matching TRBD2. There are 16 residues in the CDR3. V lost 5 bases to trimming and J lost 3 bases; unmatched junction nucleotides: 10. CDR1 SEHNR and CDR2 FQNEAQ come from the germline V gene (reference sequence). The CDR3, as DNA: TGTGCCAGCAGCGCAACTTCAGCGGGAGTGACAGATACGCAGTATTTT. Encoded protein: CASSATSAGVTDTQYF.

The J gene is TRBJ1-1, the V gene TRBV28; perhaps TRBD1 as D (5 bases). The V gene lost 8 bases and the J gene lost 3 bases, with 13 bases spanning the gap. The CDR3 consists of 13 residues. Germline V lookup: CDR1 MDHEN, CDR2 SYDVKM. CDR3: CASVRGGDTEAFF. CDR3 in DNA: TGTGCCAGCGTCCGGGGGGGGGACACTGAAGCTTTCTTT.

A single count supports this clone. V and J are TRBV7-2 and TRBJ1-5; D gene ambiguous. Trimming removed 2 bases from V and 6 bases from J, with 14 bases in between. The germline CDR1 and CDR2 sequences are SGHTA and FQGNSA. The CDR3 covers 15 residues. The CDR3: CASSLSSSEGQPQHF. The CDR3 DNA follows: TGTGCCAGCAGCTTATCTAGCTCCGAAGGTCAGCCCCAGCATTTT.

The chain has TRBV19 and TRBJ2-7; D perhaps matches TRBD2 (5 bases). The CDR3 runs to 13 residues. Germline V gives CDR1 LNHDA, CDR2 SQIVND (reference sequence). With 4 bases removed from V and 5 bases from J, the gap between germline ends came to 12 bases. DNA of the CDR3: TGTGCCAGTAGTACACTCGGACTCAACGAGCAGTACTTC. Protein sequence: CASSTLGLNEQYF.

This clone came up once. The gene calls are TRBV7-2 and TRBJ1-5, with D possibly being TRBD1 (6 bases). CDR3 length equals 14 residues. Between the trimmed V and J ends, which lost 5 bases and 3 bases, there was a span of 11 bases. From germline, CDR1 is SGHTA and CDR2 FQGNSA. The CDR3 reads CASSTRDNNQPQHF. For the CDR3, the DNA is TGTGCCAGCAGCACCCGGGACAACAATCAGCCCCAGCATTTT.